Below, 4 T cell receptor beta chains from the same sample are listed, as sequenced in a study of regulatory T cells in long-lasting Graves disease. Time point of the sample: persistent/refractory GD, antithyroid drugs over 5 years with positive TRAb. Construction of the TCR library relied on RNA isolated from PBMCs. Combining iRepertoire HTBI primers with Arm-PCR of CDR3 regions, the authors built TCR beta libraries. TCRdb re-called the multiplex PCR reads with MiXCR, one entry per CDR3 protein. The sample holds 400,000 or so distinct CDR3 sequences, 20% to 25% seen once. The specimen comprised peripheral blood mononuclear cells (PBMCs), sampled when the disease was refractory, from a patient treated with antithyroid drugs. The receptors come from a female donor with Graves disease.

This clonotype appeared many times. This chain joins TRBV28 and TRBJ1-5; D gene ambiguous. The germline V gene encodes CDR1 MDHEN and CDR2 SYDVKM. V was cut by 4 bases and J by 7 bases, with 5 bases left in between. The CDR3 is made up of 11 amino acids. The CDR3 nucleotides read TGTGCCAGCAGTTCGAGACAGCCCCAGCATTTT. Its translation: CASSSRQPQHF. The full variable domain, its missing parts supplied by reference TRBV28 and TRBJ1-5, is DVKVTQSSRYLVKRTGEKVFLECVQDMDHENMFWYRQDPGLGLRLIYFSYDVKMKEKGDIPEGYSVSREKKERFSLILESASTNQTSMYLCASSSRQPQHFGDGTRLSIL.

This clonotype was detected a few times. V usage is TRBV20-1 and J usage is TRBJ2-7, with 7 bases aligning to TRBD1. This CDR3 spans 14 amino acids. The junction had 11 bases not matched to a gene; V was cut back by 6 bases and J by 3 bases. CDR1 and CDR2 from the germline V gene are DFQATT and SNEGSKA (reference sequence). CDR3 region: CSATGRGTVYEQYF. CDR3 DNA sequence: TGCAGTGCAACTGGAAGGGGGACAGTCTACGAGCAGTACTTC.

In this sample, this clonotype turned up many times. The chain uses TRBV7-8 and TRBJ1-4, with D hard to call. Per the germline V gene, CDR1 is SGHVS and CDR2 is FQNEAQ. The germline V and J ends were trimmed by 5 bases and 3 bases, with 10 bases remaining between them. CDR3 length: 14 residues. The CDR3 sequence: CASSPSRANEKLFF. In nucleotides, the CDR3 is TGTGCCAGCAGCCCCAGTAGGGCTAATGAAAAACTGTTTTTT.

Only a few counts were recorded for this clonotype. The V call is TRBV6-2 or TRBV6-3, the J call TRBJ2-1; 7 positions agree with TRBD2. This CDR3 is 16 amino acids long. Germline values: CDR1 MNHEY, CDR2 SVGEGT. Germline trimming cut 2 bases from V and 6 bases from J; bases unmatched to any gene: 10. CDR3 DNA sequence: TGTGCCAGCAGTTACCAAGCGGGACTCGGTGGCAATGAGCAGTTCTTC. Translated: CASSYQAGLGGNEQFF.